This is a list of T cell receptor beta chains from one sample in a study of T cells in Graves' hyperthyroidism and ophthalmopathy. TCRdb reanalysed the multiplex PCR reads using MiXCR and keeps one entry per CDR3 protein. The sample lists 490,000 or so distinct CDR3 sequences, about 15% seen once, with 25% to 30% in the top ten. The sample was blood. These receptors all stem from a woman under 40 with Graves' ophthalmopathy. Each CDR3 is given with its conserved first and last residue. The D gene is left open where the match is weak. Not all rows give a size; the values are once, few, many and, for expanded clones, a class.

length	V	J	D	size	CDR3	DNA
20	TRBV12-3/TRBV12-4	TRBJ2-2	TRBD2	.	CASSLFIIRIAGPNTGELFF	TGTGCCAGCAGTTTATTCATTATACGCATAGCGGGACCGAACACCGGGGAGCTGTTTTTT
14	TRBV28	TRBJ2-3	.	.	CASCSLAFTDTQYF	TGTGCCAGCTGTTCACTAGCTTTTACAGATACGCAGTATTTT
14	TRBV12-3/TRBV12-4	TRBJ2-1	.	many	CASSLSGIRNEQFF	TGTGCCAGCAGTTTATCGGGGATTCGGAATGAGCAGTTCTTC
13	TRBV7-2	TRBJ2-7	.	.	CASSAYSISEQYF	TGTGCCAGCAGCGCTTACTCCATCTCCGAGCAGTACTTC
16	TRBV6-5	TRBJ2-1	.	few	CASSYSASAIMNEQFF	TGTGCCAGCAGTTACAGTGCTAGCGCCATTATGAATGAGCAGTTCTTC
13	TRBV6-5	TRBJ1-2	.	.	CASSYSGVHGYTF	TGTGCCAGCAGTTACTCGGGGGTGCACGGCTACACCTTC
16	TRBV20-1	TRBJ1-5	.	many	CSARVGGVYGNQPQHF	TGCAGTGCTAGAGTAGGAGGAGTTTATGGCAATCAGCCCCAGCATTTT
13	TRBV20-1	TRBJ2-7	TRBD1	few	CSAPGQGIYEQYF	TGCAGTGCTCCGGGACAGGGAATCTACGAGCAGTACTTC
16	TRBV5-1	TRBJ2-7	TRBD2	few	CASSLVGLGGKYEQYF	TGCGCCAGCAGCTTGGTGGGACTAGGAGGAAAGTACGAGCAGTACTTC
13	TRBV12-3/TRBV12-4	TRBJ1-3	.	many	CASSRLEGNTIYF	TGTGCCAGCAGCCGTTTGGAGGGAAACACCATATATTTT
14	TRBV5-1	TRBJ2-5	.	.	CASSAGSGSETQYF	TGCGCCAGCAGCGCCGGGTCGGGGTCGGAGACCCAGTACTTC
15	TRBV2	TRBJ2-2	.	many	CASSESAPNTGELFF	TGTGCCAGCAGTGAATCAGCCCCGAACACCGGGGAGCTGTTTTTT
16	TRBV4-1	TRBJ1-6	.	once	CASSHNMRSDNSPLHF	TGCGCCAGCAGCCACAACATGAGGAGCGATAATTCACCCCTCCACTTT
13	TRBV7-2	TRBJ2-5	.	many	CASSLDPRETQYF	TGTGCCAGCAGCTTAGATCCGCGAGAGACCCAGTACTTC
16	TRBV9	TRBJ2-2	.	.	CASSVGGGANTGELFF	TGTGCCAGCAGCGTAGGTGGCGGTGCGAACACCGGGGAGCTGTTTTTT
15	TRBV7-2	TRBJ2-7	TRBD2	many	CASSWTSGSSYEQYF	TGTGCCAGCAGCTGGACTAGCGGGAGCTCCTACGAGCAGTACTTC
16	TRBV12-3/TRBV12-4	TRBJ2-7	TRBD1	many	CASSPPRTGPSYEQYF	TGTGCCAGCAGCCCCCCGCGGACAGGGCCTTCCTACGAGCAGTACTTC
11	TRBV20-1	TRBJ2-7	.	many	CSARDFNEQYF	TGCAGTGCTAGAGATTTTAACGAGCAGTACTTC
14	TRBV20-1	TRBJ2-3	.	few	CSAPGSESTDTQYF	TGCAGTGCGCCGGGTAGCGAAAGCACAGATACGCAGTATTTT
19	TRBV28	TRBJ2-3	TRBD2	.	CASSFNPGLAGVSTDTQYF	TGTGCCAGCAGTTTTAACCCGGGACTAGCGGGAGTCAGCACAGATACGCAGTATTTT
20	TRBV4-1	TRBJ1-2	.	.	CASSQGIPFDPRQKRRGYTF	TGCGCCAGCAGCCAAGGGATACCCTTCGACCCACGACAAAAGAGGAGGGGCTACACCTTC
15	TRBV28	TRBJ2-5	TRBD1	many	CASSRGTGVLETQYF	TGTGCCAGCAGTCGAGGGACAGGGGTCCTTGAGACCCAGTACTTC
13	TRBV19	TRBJ1-5	.	.	CASRDLSNQPQHF	TGTGCCAGTAGGGACCTTAGCAATCAGCCCCAGCATTTT
15	TRBV19	TRBJ2-1	TRBD2	.	CASSVGAGVYNEQFF	TGTGCCAGTAGTGTCGGAGCGGGAGTCTACAATGAGCAGTTCTTC
15	TRBV6-2/TRBV6-3	TRBJ2-7	TRBD1	few	CASSYGTGGRYEQYF	TGTGCCAGCAGTTACGGGACAGGGGGACGCTACGAGCAGTACTTC
16	TRBV5-4	TRBJ2-7	TRBD2	few	CASSRGGQDLGGEQYF	TGTGCCAGCAGCCGGGGGGGCCAGGATTTGGGGGGCGAGCAGTACTTC
17	TRBV19	TRBJ2-1	TRBD1	few	CASSIVPRTGLVNEQFF	TGTGCCAGTAGTATAGTACCCCGGACAGGTCTCGTCAATGAGCAGTTCTTC
13	TRBV28	TRBJ2-5	.	many	CASSYPEKETQYF	TGTGCCAGCAGTTACCCGGAAAAAGAGACCCAGTACTTC
14	TRBV27	TRBJ2-7	.	.	CASSLNGGRYEQYF	TGTGCCAGCAGTTTGAATGGAGGGCGGTACGAGCAGTACTTC
14	TRBV24-1	TRBJ2-7	TRBD1	.	CATSDRDRAYEQYF	TGTGCCACCAGTGATCGGGACAGGGCCTACGAGCAGTACTTC
15	TRBV7-8	TRBJ2-7	TRBD1	few	CASSSRGGTGSEQYF	TGTGCCAGCAGCTCACGAGGGGGGACAGGGTCCGAGCAGTACTTC
14	TRBV28	TRBJ1-1	.	many	CASSPDTSIPEAFF	TGTGCCAGCAGTCCGGACACCTCGATACCTGAAGCTTTCTTT
15	TRBV28	TRBJ2-7	.	many	CASSLRGRSSYEQYF	TGTGCCAGCAGTTTGAGAGGACGCAGCTCCTACGAGCAGTACTTC
13	TRBV27	TRBJ2-7	.	few	CASSLSIPYEQYF	TGTGCCAGCAGTTTGTCCATCCCCTACGAGCAGTACTTC
15	TRBV12-3/TRBV12-4	TRBJ1-5	TRBD1	few	CASRDRGGSNQPQHF	TGTGCCAGCAGAGACAGGGGAGGGAGCAATCAGCCCCAGCATTTT
11	TRBV29-1	TRBJ1-2	.	few	CSVVVNYGYTF	TGCAGCGTTGTTGTTAACTATGGCTACACCTTC
16	TRBV30	TRBJ2-1	TRBD1	many	CAWVPLGQGGPNEQFF	TGTGCCTGGGTCCCACTCGGACAGGGGGGCCCTAATGAGCAGTTCTTC
13	TRBV20-1	TRBJ2-3	.	few	CSARDLSTDTQYF	TGCAGTGCTAGAGATTTAAGCACAGATACGCAGTATTTT
15	TRBV20-1	TRBJ2-5	TRBD2	many	CSARVGLAGGETQYF	TGCAGTGCTAGAGTTGGACTAGCGGGAGGAGAGACCCAGTACTTC
13	TRBV30	TRBJ2-7	.	many	CGGEWTETYEQYF	TGTGGAGGAGAATGGACGGAAACCTACGAGCAGTACTTC
15	TRBV7-2	TRBJ2-7	.	many	CASSRLSTVSYEQYF	TGTGCCAGCAGTCGCCTGTCCACCGTCTCCTACGAGCAGTACTTC